This TCR beta chain comes out of a study of response to subunit inactivated influenza vaccine. The CDR3 runs 14 residues. After removal of 6 bases from V and 4 bases from J, the junction contained 7 bases not matched to a gene. General study points: Each seasonal flu vaccination may recruit only limited new T cells, authors suggested.

TCRdb re-derived calls from the RT-PCR reads in MiXCR, one entry per CDR3 protein. The table records hundreds of thousands of distinct CDR3 sequences, around 10% of them present only once. This clonotype was seen at least ten times. Its antigen is as yet unknown. This same sample was also taken into another study, of T cells expressing NK-cell markers. That study reports: Template switching by 5'RACE with UMIs generated the TCR beta cDNA. It was sorted CD3+CD56-NKG2C+, CD3+CD56+NKG2C- and CD3+CD56+NKG2C+ T cells that provided the TCR beta repertoires. It is unclear if expanded NKG2C-expressing clones target HCMV antigens.

Sequenced material: PBMCs from blood, taken on the day of vaccination. The chain employs TRBV12-3 or TRBV12-4 and TRBJ1-2; 8 nucleotides match TRBD1. This sequence was found in a man aged 45-65 years who received an inactivated influenza vaccine. The CDR3 nucleotides are TGTGCCAGCAGCGAGACAGGGGTTTTCTATGGCTACACCTTC. Translated, it gives CASSETGVFYGYTF.